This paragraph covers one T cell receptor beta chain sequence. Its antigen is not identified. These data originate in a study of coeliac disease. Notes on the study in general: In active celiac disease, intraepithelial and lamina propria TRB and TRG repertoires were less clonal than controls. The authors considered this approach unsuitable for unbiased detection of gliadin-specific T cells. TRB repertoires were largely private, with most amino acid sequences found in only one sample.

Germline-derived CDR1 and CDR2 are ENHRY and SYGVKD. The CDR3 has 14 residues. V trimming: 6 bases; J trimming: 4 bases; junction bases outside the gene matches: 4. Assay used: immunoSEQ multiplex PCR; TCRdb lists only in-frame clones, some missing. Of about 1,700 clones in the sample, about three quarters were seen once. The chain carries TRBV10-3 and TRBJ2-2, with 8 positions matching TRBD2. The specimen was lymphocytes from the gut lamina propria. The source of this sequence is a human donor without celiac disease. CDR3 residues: CAIRAGVGTGELFF. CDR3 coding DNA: TGTGCCATCAGAGCGGGAGTCGGCACCGGGGAGCTGTTTTTT.